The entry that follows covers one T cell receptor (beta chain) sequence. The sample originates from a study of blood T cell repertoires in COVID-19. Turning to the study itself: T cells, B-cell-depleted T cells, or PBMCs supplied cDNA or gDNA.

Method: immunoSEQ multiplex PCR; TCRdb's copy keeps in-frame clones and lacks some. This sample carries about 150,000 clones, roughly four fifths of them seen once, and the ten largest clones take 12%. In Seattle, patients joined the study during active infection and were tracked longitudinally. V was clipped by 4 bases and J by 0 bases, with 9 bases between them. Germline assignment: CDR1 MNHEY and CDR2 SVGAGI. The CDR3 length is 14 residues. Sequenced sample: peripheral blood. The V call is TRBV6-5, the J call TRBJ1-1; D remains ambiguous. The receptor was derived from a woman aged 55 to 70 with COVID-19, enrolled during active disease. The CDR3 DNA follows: TGTGCCAGCAGTTTGGGCAGCTTGAACACTGAAGCTTTCTTT. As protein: CASSLGSLNTEAFF.